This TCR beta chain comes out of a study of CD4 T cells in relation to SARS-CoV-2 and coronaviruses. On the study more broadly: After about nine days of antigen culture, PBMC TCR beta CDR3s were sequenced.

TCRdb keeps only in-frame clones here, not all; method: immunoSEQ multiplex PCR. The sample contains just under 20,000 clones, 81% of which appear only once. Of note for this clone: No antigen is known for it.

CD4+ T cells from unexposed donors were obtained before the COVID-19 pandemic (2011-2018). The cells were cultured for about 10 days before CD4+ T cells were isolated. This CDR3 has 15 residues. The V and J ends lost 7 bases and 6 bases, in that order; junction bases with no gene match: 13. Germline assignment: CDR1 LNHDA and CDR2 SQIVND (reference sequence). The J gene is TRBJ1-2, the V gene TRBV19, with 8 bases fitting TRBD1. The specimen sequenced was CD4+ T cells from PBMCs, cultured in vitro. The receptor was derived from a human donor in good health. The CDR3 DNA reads TGTGCCAGTACCCCAGACAGGGGCGGGGTGAATGGCTACACCTTC. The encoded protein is CASTPDRGGVNGYTF.